This T cell receptor (beta chain) was retrieved from a study of blood T cell repertoires in COVID-19. The overall study: The samples span acute and convalescent COVID-19 from the United States, Italy and Spain. From T cells, B-cell-depleted T cells, or PBMCs came the material, which was cDNA or gDNA.

The authors' processing: Using reference gene primer amplification, nucleated cell counts were estimated. Produced via immunoSEQ multiplex PCR; TCRdb's table is partial and in-frame only. V and J calls plus clone size are reproduced from that table; the DNA served to infer D and trimming. This table holds over 100,000 clones, roughly 86% found once. This CDR3 is built from 13 residues. V was clipped by 5 bases and J by 5 bases, with 12 bases between them. Germline V gives CDR1 SGHAT, CDR2 FQNNGV. Sequenced input: peripheral blood. The TCR comes from a man in his forties or fifties with acute or convalescent COVID-19. This rearrangement joins TRBV11-2 to TRBJ1-1, with D unclear. In DNA, the CDR3 is TGTGCCAGCAGCCCCCCAGAAAGTACTGAAGCTTTCTTT. Protein sequence: CASSPPESTEAFF.